Each of the 2 T cell receptor beta chains below was sequenced from the same sample in a study of blood T cell repertoires in COVID-19. Only in-frame clones appear in the TCRdb table, and some are missing; sequencing was by immunoSEQ multiplex PCR. The sample includes 40,000 to 60,000 clones, roughly 84% seen only once; the top ten take 4.4%. The specimen sequenced was peripheral blood. All receptors derive from a man between 50 and 59 years old with active COVID-19.

This sequence joins TRBV13 and TRBJ2-7, with D unresolved. V was clipped by 0 bases and J by 2 bases, with 5 bases between them. The germline CDR1 and CDR2 sequences are PRHDT and FYEKMQ (reference sequence). This CDR3 comprises 13 residues. Here the CDR3 reads CASSLGTAYEQYF. The DNA for the CDR3 is TGTGCCAGCAGCTTAGGAACGGCCTACGAGCAGTACTTC.

The chain combines TRBV28 with TRBJ2-7, with TRBD1 matching 9 bases. CDR1 is MDHEN, CDR2 SYDVKM, per germline. With V trimmed by 6 bases and J by 7 bases, 10 bases remained unmatched. The CDR3 has 14 amino acids. The CDR3 DNA sequence: TGTGCCAGCAGGAGGGGACAGGGTAATTTAGAGCAGTACTTC. Its protein is CASRRGQGNLEQYF.